The 22 T cell receptor beta chains reported below all come from one sample, sequenced in a study of identical twins. One entry per CDR3 protein results from TCRdb running MiXCR on the 5' RACE reads. The table lists roughly 690,000 distinct CDR3 sequences, roughly 6.2% of them singletons, with around 1.9% in the top ten. Sample: naive T cells sorted from blood. The receptors were sampled from a man aged 18 to 30 in good health.

This clonotype was seen more than once but under ten times. The chain combines TRBV6-2 or TRBV6-3 with TRBJ1-4; D unresolved. V was cut by 5 bases and J by 2 bases, with 9 bases left in between. Looked up from germline, CDR1 is MNHEY and CDR2 is SVGEGT. This CDR3 is built from 14 residues. The CDR3, as DNA: TGTGCCAGCAGTCGGGTTAACACTAATGAAAAACTGTTTTTT. Its protein is CASSRVNTNEKLFF.

This rearrangement joins TRBV7-2 to TRBJ2-1, with D perhaps matching TRBD2 (6 bases). The CDR3 length is 15 residues. Germline assignment: CDR1 SGHTA and CDR2 FQGNSA. Deletions cut 5 bases from V and 7 bases from J, with 18 bases between. CDR3 nucleotide sequence: TGTGCCAGCAGCCGGTGGAGGGCCGGGGAAAATGAGCAGTTCTTC. Its protein is CASSRWRAGENEQFF. Drawing the rest from reference TRBV7-2 and TRBJ2-1, the complete variable domain is GAGVSQSPSNKVTEKGKDVELRCDPISGHTALYWYRQSLGQGLEFLIYFQGNSAPDKSGLPSDRFSAERTGGSVSTLTIQRTQQEDSAVYLCASSRWRAGENEQFFGPGTRLTVL.

The chain links TRBV18 to TRBJ2-6; D call uncertain. Germline loops: CDR1 KGHSH, CDR2 LQKENI. V dropped 0 bases and J dropped 4 bases, with 16 bases sitting between them. The CDR3 totals 18 residues. CDR3 loop: CASSPPTAGAWGANVLTF. As DNA, the CDR3 is TGTGCCAGCTCACCACCTACGGCAGGAGCTTGGGGGGCCAACGTCCTGACTTTC. Filled out from reference TRBV18 and TRBJ2-6, the complete variable domain reads NAGVMQNPRHLVRRRGQEARLRCSPMKGHSHVYWYRQLPEEGLKFMVYLQKENIIDESGMPKERFSAEFPKEGPSILRIQQVVRGDSAAYFCASSPPTAGAWGANVLTFGAGSRLTVL.

Many counts were recorded for this clonotype. The chain employs TRBV6-1 and TRBJ1-6; no reliable D call. From germline, CDR1 is MNHNS and CDR2 SASEGT. With 5 bases removed from V and 6 bases from J, the gap between germline ends came to 5 bases. The CDR3 length is 12 residues. The CDR3 here is CASSRANSPLHF. CDR3 DNA sequence: TGTGCCAGCAGTCGAGCTAATTCACCCCTCCACTTT.

This clonotype was recorded a few times. J is TRBJ2-1 and V is TRBV15; no clear D gene. Trimming took off 5 bases at V and 0 bases at J, with 11 bases between the two ends. The CDR3 sequence is 15 residues long. The V gene's germline CDR1 is LNHNV and CDR2 YYDKDF (reference sequence). The CDR3 loop is CATSPGVSSYNEQFF. The CDR3 DNA reads as TGTGCCACCAGCCCGGGCGTTAGCTCCTACAATGAGCAGTTCTTC.

The V call is TRBV6-5, the J call TRBJ2-7, with D uncertain. The CDR3 sequence is 16 residues long. The germline V gene encodes CDR1 MNHEY and CDR2 SVGAGI. V was trimmed by 2 bases and J by 0 bases, leaving 14 bases between them. The CDR3 region is CASSYNKGLSSYEQYF. CDR3 nucleotide sequence: TGTGCCAGCAGTTACAACAAGGGCCTGAGCTCCTACGAGCAGTACTTC.

The table lists this clonotype with many counts. The chain uses TRBV11-1 and TRBJ2-1; D is perhaps TRBD2 (5 bases). The CDR3 extends over 13 amino acids. V gave up 0 bases and J gave up 8 bases, with 8 bases separating them. Germline V gene data show CDR1 as SGHAT and CDR2 as FQDESV (reference sequence). CDR3 in amino acids: CASSLAGADEQFF. The CDR3 bases are TGTGCCAGCAGCTTAGCGGGAGCGGATGAGCAGTTCTTC.

The chain is built from TRBV3-1 and TRBJ2-7, with 11 positions matching TRBD2. The germline gives CDR1 LGHDT, CDR2 YNNKEL (reference sequence). CDR3 size: 15 residues. The ends lost 6 bases at V and 1 base at J; junction bases unmatched: 5. Here the CDR3 DNA reads TGTGCCAGCAGTCCTACTAGCGGGAGTTCCTACGAGCAGTACGTC. Protein: CASSPTSGSSYEQYV.

As regards this clonotype: This could be a read error, since a much larger clone is one nucleotide away. This chain connects TRBV9 to TRBJ2-1, with 7 bases that match TRBD2. Germline CDR1 reads SGDLS; CDR2 reads YYNGEE. The junction had 6 bases not matched to a gene; V was cut back by 0 bases and J by 12 bases. The CDR3 contains 13 residues. CDR3 sequence: CASSVGLGRGQFF. The CDR3, as DNA: TGTGCCAGCAGCGTAGGATTAGGGAGGGGGCAGTTCTTC.

This clonotype has more than one count but fewer than ten. The chain uses TRBV21-1 and TRBJ2-1; TRBD2, the table's D call, was not compared with the DNA. TRBV21-1 represents a pseudogene. This CDR3 spans 18 amino acids. The chain's CDR3 is CASSKWGTSGRAQNEQFF. As DNA, the CDR3 is TGTGCCAGCAGCAAATGGGGGACTAGCGGGAGGGCGCAAAATGAGCAGTTCTTC.

The chain has TRBV20-1 and TRBJ2-1, with TRBD2 identical over 7 bases. The V gene's germline CDR1 is DFQATT and CDR2 SNEGSKA (reference sequence). The CDR3 is 15 amino acids. Trimming removed 2 bases from V and 6 bases from J; junction bases left unmatched: 10. CDR3 bases: TGCAGTGCTAGATTATTCGGGACTAACGGCAATGAGCAGTTCTTC. Its protein product is CSARLFGTNGNEQFF.

The table lists this clonotype with a few counts. The chain employs TRBV19 and TRBJ1-1, with 8 bases aligning to TRBD1. Germline V gene sequence: CDR1 LNHDA, CDR2 SQIVND (reference sequence). With V trimmed by 3 bases and J by 1 base, 7 bases remained unmatched. This CDR3 contains 16 residues. The CDR3: CASSILQGAGNTEAFF. CDR3 nucleotide sequence: TGTGCCAGTAGTATTCTTCAGGGGGCTGGGAACACTGAAGCTTTCTTT.

This clonotype was observed a few times. The V gene is TRBV20-1, the J gene TRBJ2-7, with unresolved D. The CDR3 extends over 13 amino acids. The V gene's germline CDR1 is DFQATT and CDR2 SNEGSKA (reference sequence). Trimming took 6 bases from V and 4 from J, leaving 16 bases between them. In DNA, the CDR3 is TGCAGTGCACAAATAACCGACACATACGAGCAGTACTTC. Translated, it gives CSAQITDTYEQYF.

The V gene is TRBV2, the J gene TRBJ2-5; D might be TRBD1 (6 bases). CDR1 is SNHLY, CDR2 FYNNEI, per germline. The CDR3 length is 12 residues. Trimming left V 4 bases short and J 4 bases short, with 7 bases between. CDR3 in DNA: TGTGCCAGCAGTGGCAGGGGAGAGACCCAGTACTTC. Amino acids: CASSGRGETQYF.

This clonotype was counted many times. The chain has TRBV5-1 and TRBJ2-5, with 8 bases that match TRBD1. Germline CDR1 reads SGHRS; CDR2 reads YFSETQ. The CDR3 spans 13 residues. Trimming cost V 4 bases and J 5 bases; bases outside gene matches: 4. CDR3 DNA sequence: TGCGCCAGCAGCCCCACAGGGGGGGAGACCCAGTACTTC. It is translated as CASSPTGGETQYF. The whole variable domain, filled in from reference TRBV5-1 and TRBJ2-5, reads KAGVTQTPRYLIKTRGQQVTLSCSPISGHRSVSWYQQTPGQGLQFLFEYFSETQRNKGNFPGRFSGRQFSNSRSEMNVSTLELGDSALYLCASSPTGGETQYFGPGTRLLVL.

This chain connects TRBV18 to TRBJ2-7; D is unclear. V was cut by 1 base and J by 4 bases, with 8 bases left in between. From germline, CDR1 is KGHSH and CDR2 LQKENI. The CDR3 consists of 13 residues. The CDR3 is CASSPRQLYEQYF. DNA of the CDR3: TGTGCCAGCTCACCACGGCAATTGTACGAGCAGTACTTC.

Ten or more counts support this clonotype. This sequence joins TRBV12-3 or TRBV12-4 and TRBJ2-5, with D possibly TRBD1 on 5 matching bases. This CDR3 has 14 amino acids. V was shortened by 11 bases and J by 2 bases, with 18 bases between the two germline ends. CDR3 region: CASPFRGQQETQYF. The DNA for the CDR3 is TGTGCCTCTCCGTTCAGAGGACAACAAGAGACCCAGTACTTC.

Ten or more counts support this clonotype. The chain uses TRBV6-2 or TRBV6-3 and TRBJ2-7, with D possibly being TRBD2 (5 bases). Germline lookup yields CDR1 MNHEY and CDR2 SVGEGT. This CDR3 region has 14 residues. With 6 bases removed from V and 2 bases from J, the gap between germline ends came to 14 bases. CDR3: CASSHQAVPYEQYF. CDR3 nucleotides: TGTGCCAGCAGCCACCAAGCGGTCCCCTACGAGCAGTACTTC.

The rearrangement joins TRBV7-2 to TRBJ2-1; D tentatively reads TRBD1 or TRBD2 (5 bases each). V lost 1 base, J lost 3 bases, and 16 bases lay in between. CDR3 length equals 17 residues. Per germline, CDR1 SGHTA and CDR2 FQGNSA. The CDR3 reads CASSLGGRTGLYNEQFF. The CDR3 bases are TGTGCCAGCAGCTTAGGGGGCCGGACTGGGCTCTACAATGAGCAGTTCTTC.

This clonotype has more than one count but fewer than ten. J is TRBJ2-1 and V is TRBV29-1, with D possibly matching TRBD2 (6 bases). Trimming left V 4 bases short and J 3 bases short, with 10 bases between. Germline V gene sequence: CDR1 SQVTM, CDR2 ANQGSEA. CDR3 size: 13 residues. CDR3 nucleotides: TGCAGCGTTGCGGGGAGGAGCTACAATGAGCAGTTCTTC. As protein: CSVAGRSYNEQFF.

Remarks on this clonotype: One junction end does not reproduce the germline sequence, and a read error may be involved. The chain joins TRBV10-3 to TRBJ2-1; no firm D call. CDR1 is ENHRY and CDR2 is SYGVKD in the germline V gene. The length of the CDR3 is 12 residues. The CDR3 here is CATSGTDNEQFF. The CDR3 bases are TGTGCCACCAGTGGAACAGACAATGAGCAGTTCTTC.

This clonotype was seen more than once but under ten times. The gene calls are TRBV6-2 or TRBV6-3 and TRBJ2-1; tentatively, D is TRBD2 (6 bases). Trimming shortened V by 6 bases and J by 7 bases, and 25 bases separated the two germline ends. Per germline, CDR1 MNHEY and CDR2 SVGEGT. The CDR3 is 17 residues long. The CDR3 coding sequence is TGTGCCAGCAGCCTCGGGCGGGGCGGGGAAATGAGAAATGAGCAGTTCTTC. This sequence encodes CASSLGRGGEMRNEQFF.